The present TCR beta chain was sequenced within a study of identical twins. Study-wide points: Alpha sequences that were out-of-frame and twin-shared showed an excess of low generation probability. A lower insertion count was a feature of abundant cord blood beta clonotypes, with no such feature in memory repertoires. Zero-insertion findings could be partly confounded by invariant cells (MAIT and iNKT cells).

V was pared by 3 bases and J by 5 bases, with 13 bases between. This CDR3 has 14 amino acids. No donor was unhealthy or non-Caucasian. This clonotype was detected only a few times. What it binds is unknown. TCRdb ran MiXCR on the 5' RACE reads and lists one entry per CDR3 protein. The sample has fewer than 350,000 distinct CDR3 sequences, 8% to 9% seen once. This same sample was also taken into another study, of yellow fever vaccine responses in identical twins.

Source material: memory (CD45RO+) T cells sorted from blood. J is TRBJ2-5 and V is TRBV12-3 or TRBV12-4, with D unresolved. The sequence was obtained from a woman between 18 and 30 years old in good health. This chain's CDR3 is CASSFRRAGETQYF. CDR3 DNA: TGTGCCAGCAGTTTCCGACGCGCTGGGGAGACCCAGTACTTC.